A selection of T cell receptor beta chains follows, all from one sample in a study of monozygotic twins with cystic fibrosis. Measured with immunoSEQ multiplex PCR; TCRdb has only the in-frame clones, and not every one. The top ten clones hold 1% to 1.5% of a sample with some 20,000 clones, around nine tenths of them seen once. The specimen was blood. Receptor source: a woman in her twenties or thirties with cystic fibrosis. Both conserved end residues are part of each CDR3. Fields, in order: clone size, J gene, D gene, V gene, CDR3 DNA, CDR3 protein. A D gene is named only where the DNA matches it firmly. Not every row has a clone size; where given, it reads once, few, many or a size class.

>.|TRBJ2-3|.|TRBV4-3
TGCGCCAGCAGCCAAGTGGGTGGGCTGAGAGGTACGCAGTATTTT
CASSQVGGLRGTQYF
>.|TRBJ2-1|.|TRBV7-9
TGTGCCAGCAGCTACACTGGCCCTCGGGTGGGTGAGCAGTTCTTC
CASSYTGPRVGEQFF
>.|TRBJ2-3|.|TRBV5-1
TGCGCCAGCAGCTTAGCCCTGAACTTGGCCGCAGATACGCAGTATTTT
CASSLALNLAADTQYF
>once|TRBJ2-3|.|TRBV13
TGTGCCAGCATGGCGGGGCCCCAAGGAGATACGCAGTATTTT
CASMAGPQGDTQYF
>.|TRBJ2-7|.|TRBV5-5
TGTGCCAGCAGCTTGGCCGACCGCGTCTACGAGCAGTACTTC
CASSLADRVYEQYF
>.|TRBJ1-1|TRBD1|TRBV29-1
TGCAGCGCCAAGCGGGACAGGGGTGGGACTGAAGCTTTCTTT
CSAKRDRGGTEAFF
>.|TRBJ2-3|.|TRBV7-9
TGTGCCAGCAGCTTAGATTGGAAAGGGCCTACGCAGTATTTT
CASSLDWKGPTQYF
>.|TRBJ2-6|.|TRBV7-9
TGTGCCAGCAGCTGGGCTGGGGAAAGGGCCAACGTCCTGACTTTC
CASSWAGERANVLTF
>.|TRBJ2-1|.|TRBV29-1
TGCAGCGTTGAGACAGTCGGCCAGTTCTTC
CSVETVGQFF
>.|TRBJ1-1|.|TRBV5-6
TGTGCCAGCAGCCCGCGGTTGGGAGGGACTGAAGCTTTCTTT
CASSPRLGGTEAFF
>.|TRBJ2-3|.|TRBV19
TGTGCCAGTAGTATAGGCTGGGTTGGTGCAGATACGCAGTATTTT
CASSIGWVGADTQYF
>once|TRBJ1-4|TRBD1|TRBV7-9
TGTGCCAGCAGCTTAGGTCGGACAGGGGGTGAAAAACTGTTTTTT
CASSLGRTGGEKLFF
>.|TRBJ1-4|TRBD1|TRBV4-3
TGCGCCAGCAGCCAAGGGACAGGGGCGAATGAAAAACTGTTTTTT
CASSQGTGANEKLFF
>.|TRBJ2-7|.|TRBV28
TGTGCCAGCAGCCGTCGCCGGGACTCCTACGAGCAGTACTTC
CASSRRRDSYEQYF
>.|TRBJ1-1|.|TRBV5-6
TGTGCCAGCAGCTATAAAAACCCAAAGGGACCCACGGACACTGAAGCTTTCTTT
CASSYKNPKGPTDTEAFF
>.|TRBJ2-3|.|TRBV9
TGTGCCAGCAGCCCCCATCCAGGCGATACGCAGTATTTT
CASSPHPGDTQYF
>.|TRBJ1-6|.|TRBV27
TGTGCCAGCAGCCAAACCAGGGCCCGGAGCTCCTATAATTCACCCCTCCACTTT
CASSQTRARSSYNSPLHF
>.|TRBJ1-1|TRBD1|TRBV5-6
TGTGCCAGCAGCCCTGGACAGGGTTGGGAGAACACTGAAGCTTTCTTT
CASSPGQGWENTEAFF
>.|TRBJ1-1|.|TRBV5-1
TGCGCCAGCAGCCGGACGAGGGAAACTGAAGCTTTCTTT
CASSRTRETEAFF
>.|TRBJ2-1|TRBD2|TRBV5-1
TGCGCCAGCAGCTGGCGGGGGACCCACAATGAGCAGTTCTTC
CASSWRGTHNEQFF
>.|TRBJ1-2|.|TRBV7-2
TGTGCCAGCAGCTTAGAACGGTATGGCTACACCTTC
CASSLERYGYTF
>.|TRBJ2-7|.|TRBV7-6
TGTGCCAGCAGCCTACTTGGGTCGACCTACGAGCAGTACTTC
CASSLLGSTYEQYF
>once|TRBJ1-5|.|TRBV6-1
TGTGCCAGCAGTGATCGGCAGGCTGATCAGCCCCAGCATTTT
CASSDRQADQPQHF
>.|TRBJ1-1|.|TRBV19
TGTGCCAGTAGTATAGGAGGGGACCCTCGGAAAGCTTTCTTT
CASSIGGDPRKAFF
>once|TRBJ1-3|.|TRBV10-3
TGTGCCATCAGTGAGCCCCACCGGACCGGAAACACCATATATTTT
CAISEPHRTGNTIYF
>.|TRBJ2-1|.|TRBV19
TGTGCCAGTAGTATAGCAAGGCTAGCTAATTATGAGCAGTTCTTC
CASSIARLANYEQFF
>.|TRBJ1-2|.|TRBV15
TGTGCCACCAGCAGCGGCAGGGCAGCAGCTAACTATGGCTACACCTTC
CATSSGRAAANYGYTF